A single sample is the source of the 23 T cell receptor beta chains below, sequenced in a study of somatic mutations in cytotoxic T cells in rheumatoid arthritis. The repertoire was sequenced with immunoSEQ multiplex PCR; TCRdb's copy has only in-frame clones and lacks some. The sample records around 15,000 clones, more than 75% being singletons. Sequences were obtained from CD8+ T cells sorted from blood. These receptors all stem from a woman aged 50 to 60 with rheumatoid arthritis.

This clone was seen only a few times. This chain joins TRBV6-4 and TRBJ2-7, with 9 positions matching TRBD2. CDR3 length: 15 residues. Germline V gene lookup returns CDR1 MRHNA and CDR2 SNTAGT. Trimming cost V 7 bases and J 5 bases; bases outside gene matches: 12. CDR3: CASTPGGGAFNEQYF. The CDR3 region has the DNA TGTGCCAGCACCCCTGGCGGGGGGGCGTTCAACGAGCAGTACTTC.

The chain is built from TRBV9 and TRBJ2-2; the match to TRBD2 covers 9 bases. The V gene end was trimmed by 4 bases and the J gene end by 2 bases; junction bases not matched to a gene: 9. The CDR3 covers 17 residues. Germline V CDR1 and CDR2: SGDLS, YYNGEE. The DNA of the CDR3 is TGTGCCAGCAGCCAGGTTAGCGGGAGCCCCAACACCGGGGAGCTGTTTTTT. Amino acid sequence: CASSQVSGSPNTGELFF.

The V and J genes are TRBV10-3 and TRBJ1-1; no clear D gene. V lost 10 bases, J lost 2 bases, and 17 bases lay in between. This CDR3 comprises 14 residues. Germline V gene sequence: CDR1 ENHRY, CDR2 SYGVKD. The CDR3: CASSDGHRNTEAFF. CDR3 DNA: TGTGCCAGCAGCGATGGGCACCGAAACACTGAAGCTTTCTTT.

V and J are TRBV5-1 and TRBJ2-2, with a tentative D call TRBD1 (6 bases). V was cut by 4 bases and J by 0 bases, with 10 bases left in between. CDR3 size: 15 residues. Germline V gives CDR1 SGHRS, CDR2 YFSETQ. The CDR3 loop reads CASSPGTTNTGELFF. In DNA, the CDR3 is TGCGCCAGCAGCCCCGGGACAACGAACACCGGGGAGCTGTTTTTT.

The chain recombines TRBV19 with TRBJ2-7, with no clear D. Germline V gives CDR1 LNHDA, CDR2 SQIVND (reference sequence). CDR3 length: 13 residues. The V gene lost 4 bases and the J gene lost 0 bases, with 7 bases spanning the gap. CDR3: CASSTTSSYEQYF. DNA of the CDR3: TGTGCCAGTAGTACAACGAGCTCCTACGAGCAGTACTTC.

This rearrangement joins TRBV6-5 to TRBJ1-1; D remains unclear. The V and J ends lost 4 bases and 4 bases respectively, with 13 bases between them. This CDR3 is 14 amino acids long. Germline V gene data show CDR1 as MNHEY and CDR2 as SVGAGI. The CDR3 spells CASSSRGWGTEAFF. CDR3 bases: TGTGCCAGCAGTTCCCGCGGATGGGGCACTGAAGCTTTCTTT.

This chain joins TRBV6-4 and TRBJ2-3, with D hard to call. Germline assignment: CDR1 MRHNA and CDR2 SNTAGT. Trimming left V 3 bases short and J 2 bases short, with 9 bases between. This CDR3 has 14 residues. CDR3 loop: CASSEGQTTDTQYF. Written as DNA, the CDR3 is TGTGCCAGCAGTGAAGGGCAGACCACAGATACGCAGTATTTT.

V is TRBV6-6 and J is TRBJ2-7; perhaps TRBD2 as D (5 bases). This CDR3 spans 12 amino acids. With 2 bases removed from V and 6 bases from J, the gap between germline ends came to 8 bases. The germline CDR1 and CDR2 sequences are MNHNY and SVGAGI (reference sequence). The CDR3 region has the DNA TGTGCCAGCAGTTACGAGGGTCGCGAGCAGTACTTC. Its protein is CASSYEGREQYF.

This sequence joins TRBV6-1 and TRBJ1-2; perhaps TRBD1 as D (6 bases). The germline gives CDR1 MNHNS, CDR2 SASEGT. CDR3 length: 15 residues. The V end lost 1 base, the J end lost 1 base, and 10 bases lay between the germline ends. This CDR3 is CASSEEQGVNYGYTF. The CDR3 DNA follows: TGTGCCAGCAGTGAAGAACAGGGCGTTAACTATGGCTACACCTTC.

The chain uses TRBV4-1 and TRBJ2-7; TRBD1 matches 8 bases. V dropped 2 bases and J dropped 0; count of bases not matched to a gene: 6. Germline CDR1 MGHRA, CDR2 YSYEKL. The CDR3 has 16 amino acids. For the CDR3, the DNA is TGCGCCAGCAGCCAAACTCCGGGACAGGACTCCTACGAGCAGTACTTC. It translates to CASSQTPGQDSYEQYF.

The rearrangement uses TRBV29-1 and TRBJ1-2, with D uncertain. CDR1 and CDR2 from the germline V gene are SQVTM and ANQGSEA. The CDR3 runs 13 residues. V shed 1 base and J shed 6 bases, with 12 bases lying between them. CDR3 DNA sequence: TGCAGCGTTGAAGGGCAACCCCTTGATGGCTACACCTTC. It is translated as CSVEGQPLDGYTF.

The chain recombines TRBV5-5 with TRBJ1-1; 8 bases fit TRBD1. The CDR3 length is 14 residues. V lost 4 bases, J lost 5 bases, and 7 bases stayed unmatched. CDR1 is SGHKS and CDR2 is YYEKEE in the germline V gene (reference sequence). The CDR3 DNA sequence: TGTGCCAGCAGCCAACTACAGGGGGGTACTGAAGCTTTCTTT. It yields the protein CASSQLQGGTEAFF.

This clone came up once. This chain uses TRBV27 with TRBJ1-1; 8 nucleotides align to TRBD1. CDR3 length: 18 amino acids. The ends lost 2 bases at V and 0 bases at J; junction bases unmatched: 11. Germline-derived CDR1 and CDR2 are MNHEY and SMNVEV (reference sequence). The CDR3 here is CASSLAPGQGPMNTEAFF. CDR3 nucleotide sequence: TGTGCCAGCAGTTTAGCCCCCGGACAGGGCCCTATGAACACTGAAGCTTTCTTT.

V and J are TRBV19 and TRBJ1-1, with D perhaps matching TRBD1 (6 bases). Germline CDR1 is LNHDA and CDR2 is SQIVND (reference sequence). This CDR3 spans 14 amino acids. Trimming pared 2 bases from V and 4 bases from J, leaving 11 bases between. CDR3 DNA: TGTGCCAGTAGTATAAAGGGGGGGCCCACTGAAGCTTTCTTT. This sequence encodes CASSIKGGPTEAFF.

In its sample, this clone was seen once. V usage is TRBV19 and J usage is TRBJ1-5, with no clear D. Germline values: CDR1 LNHDA, CDR2 SQIVND (reference sequence). V was clipped by 7 bases and J by 0 bases, with 13 bases between them. The CDR3 runs to 15 residues. CDR3 bases: TGTGCCAGTAAGCCCAGGAGTAATAGCAATCAGCCCCAGCATTTT. Amino acids: CASKPRSNSNQPQHF.

The chain uses TRBV30 and TRBJ2-1, with D perhaps TRBD1 or TRBD2 (5 bases each). V dropped 4 bases and J dropped 4 bases, with 17 bases sitting between them. Germline CDR1 GTSNPN, CDR2 SVGIG (reference sequence). This CDR3 comprises 15 residues. The CDR3 is CAWKSRQGPYNEQFF. CDR3 in DNA: TGTGCCTGGAAGTCCCGGCAGGGACCTTACAATGAGCAGTTCTTC.

The chain combines TRBV4-1 with TRBJ2-3, with TRBD2 matching over 8 bases. The V gene end was trimmed by 4 bases and the J gene end by 4 bases; junction bases not matched to a gene: 4. Germline V CDR1 and CDR2: MGHRA, YSYEKL. This CDR3 region has 14 residues. CDR3 loop: CASSLFGGADTQYF. The CDR3 nucleotides read TGCGCCAGCAGCCTGTTCGGGGGGGCAGATACGCAGTATTTT.

The chain has TRBV7-2 and TRBJ2-3; no clear D. Trimming removed 5 bases from V and 6 bases from J, with 15 bases in between. CDR3 length equals 14 residues. Germline CDR1 is SGHTA and CDR2 is FQGNSA. This CDR3 reads CASSARGSGDTQYF. As DNA, the CDR3 is TGTGCCAGCAGCGCAAGAGGTAGTGGTGATACGCAGTATTTT.

This clone was seen a few times. As DNA, the CDR3 is TGTGCCAGCAGCACTCCCGGGACAGAAAACTATGGCTACACCTTC. It codes for CASSTPGTENYGYTF. The chain has TRBV5-6 and TRBJ1-2; 7 bases match TRBD1. Germline CDR1 and CDR2: SGHDT and YYEEEE. Trimming cost V 4 bases and J 2 bases; bases outside gene matches: 8. The CDR3 is 15 amino acids.

The gene calls are TRBV7-9 and TRBJ2-3, with 7 bases that match TRBD2. The CDR3 sequence is 13 residues long. Germline CDR1 is SEHNR and CDR2 is FQNEAQ (reference sequence). J was trimmed by 1 base and V by 8 bases; bases with no gene match: 3. CDR3 sequence reads: CASGLVGTDTQYF. DNA for the CDR3: TGTGCCAGCGGACTAGTCGGCACAGATACGCAGTATTTT.

The chain recombines TRBV4-3 with TRBJ1-3; 10 positions agree with TRBD1. Trimming cost V 3 bases and J 0 bases; bases outside gene matches: 8. This CDR3 is 18 amino acids long. The germline V gene has CDR1 LGHNA and CDR2 YSLEER. In DNA form, the CDR3 reads TGCGCCAGCAGCCAGACCCGGACAGGGGGATACTCTGGAAACACCATATATTTT. Translated: CASSQTRTGGYSGNTIYF.

The J gene is TRBJ2-1, the V gene TRBV2; unclear D gene. The CDR3 has 15 residues. Trimming stripped 4 bases from V and 2 bases from J, with 12 bases between. Germline V lookup: CDR1 SNHLY, CDR2 FYNNEI. The CDR3 region is CASSGLTQAYNEQFF. CDR3 DNA: TGTGCCAGCAGTGGTTTAACACAAGCCTACAATGAGCAGTTCTTC. Full variable domain (missing parts from reference TRBV2 and TRBJ2-1): EPEVTQTPSHQVTQMGQEVILRCVPISNHLYFYWYRQILGQKVEFLVSFYNNEISEKSEIFDDQFSVERPDGSNFTLKIRSTKLEDSAMYFCASSGLTQAYNEQFFGPGTRLTVL.

This chain joins TRBV4-1 and TRBJ2-1, with TRBD1 matching 9 bases. The V gene end was trimmed by 0 bases and the J gene end by 8 bases; junction bases not matched to a gene: 8. The CDR3 loop spans 16 amino acids. CDR1 and CDR2 from the germline V gene are MGHRA and YSYEKL. Written as DNA, the CDR3 is TGCGCCAGCAGCCAAGATAGTGGACAGGGGTTCCATGAGCAGTTCTTC. This sequence encodes CASSQDSGQGFHEQFF.